This T cell receptor beta chain stems from a study of T cell responses to AZD1222 COVID-19 vaccine. General study findings and limits: Reportedly, nearly half the spike-specific TCRs target unmutated variant regions. Recipients of two AZD1222 doses showed rising Spike-specific TCR breadth and depth. At baseline, seropositivity was found in only five or six AZD1222 recipients. Donors in the cohort were predominantly white British and more often female, and clonal diversity was possibly underestimated.

In germline, CDR1 is LGHDT, CDR2 YNNKEL (reference sequence). The CDR3 is 13 residues long. Trimming left V 2 bases short and J 2 bases short, with 7 bases between. Assay used: immunoSEQ multiplex PCR; TCRdb lists only in-frame clones, some missing. In the table there are about 150,000 clones, about 89% of which are singletons. This clone came up once. Its antigen remains unidentified. The V and J genes are TRBV3-1 (or the pseudogene TRBV3-2) and TRBJ2-7; D remains unclear. The sample consisted of peripheral blood, taken 28 days after the second dose of the MenACWY control vaccine. The TCR comes from an adult who received the MenACWY meningococcal vaccine as a control. CDR3 nucleotides: TGTGCCAGCAGCCAACAAGGAGCCTACGAGCAGTACTTC. Encoded protein: CASSQQGAYEQYF.